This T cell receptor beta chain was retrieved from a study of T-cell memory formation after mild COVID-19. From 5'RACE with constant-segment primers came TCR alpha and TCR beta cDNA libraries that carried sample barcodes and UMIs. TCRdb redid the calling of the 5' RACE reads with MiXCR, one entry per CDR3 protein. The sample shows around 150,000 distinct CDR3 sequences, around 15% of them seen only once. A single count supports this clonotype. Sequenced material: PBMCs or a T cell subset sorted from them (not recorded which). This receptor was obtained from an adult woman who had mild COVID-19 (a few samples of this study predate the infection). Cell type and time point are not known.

The CDR3: CASGLGLPTQYF. The CDR3 DNA reads as TGTGCTAGTGGTTTAGGTCTCCCTACCCAGTACTTC. This chain uses TRBV12-5 with TRBJ2-5; D is unclear. Germline assignment: CDR1 LGHNT and CDR2 FRNRAP. The ends were cut back, 3 bases at V and 8 bases at J, with 10 bases in the middle. The length of the CDR3 is 12 residues.